This T cell receptor (beta chain) is from a study of Graves' ophthalmopathy and Graves' hyperthyroidism. This clonotype was detected many times. Amplification of the TCR beta CDR3 regions used RNA transcripts (as template). RT-PCR in the first round used HTBI primers; a second-round multiplex PCR followed. TCRdb re-derived calls from the multiplex PCR reads in MiXCR, one entry per CDR3 protein. Here the sample spans almost 400,000 distinct CDR3 sequences, around 16% being singletons. This receptor was obtained from a woman in her late teens or twenties with Graves' ophthalmopathy. The sample taken for sequencing was peripheral blood.

In nucleotides, the CDR3 is TGTGCCAGCCAAGGGCAATATCAGCCCCAGCATTTT. This encodes CASQGQYQPQHF. The chain uses TRBV6-1 and TRBJ1-5; unclear D gene. The V gene's germline CDR1 is MNHNS and CDR2 SASEGT. This CDR3 region has 12 residues. V dropped 8 bases and J dropped 5 bases, with 10 bases sitting between them.